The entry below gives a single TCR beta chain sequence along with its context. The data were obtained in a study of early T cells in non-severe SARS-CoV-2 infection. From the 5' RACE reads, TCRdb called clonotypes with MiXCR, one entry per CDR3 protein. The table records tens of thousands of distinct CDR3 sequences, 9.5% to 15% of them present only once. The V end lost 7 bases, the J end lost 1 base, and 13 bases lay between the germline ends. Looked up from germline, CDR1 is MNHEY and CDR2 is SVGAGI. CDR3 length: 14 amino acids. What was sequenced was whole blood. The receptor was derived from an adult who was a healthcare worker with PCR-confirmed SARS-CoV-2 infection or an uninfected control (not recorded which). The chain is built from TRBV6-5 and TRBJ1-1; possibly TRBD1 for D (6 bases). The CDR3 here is CASKRQVANTEAFF. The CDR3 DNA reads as TGTGCCAGCAAGAGACAGGTAGCGAACACTGAAGCTTTCTTT.